This T cell receptor beta chain was retrieved from a study of control samples from healthy donors and cancer patients. TCRdb's table, derived via immunoSEQ multiplex PCR, lists solely in-frame clones and lacks some. The sample carries some 150,000 clones, roughly 94% recorded once. CDR1 and CDR2 (germline): LNHDA, SQIVND (reference sequence). Trimming stripped 3 bases from V and 2 bases from J, with 13 bases between. The CDR3 loop spans 15 amino acids. V and J are TRBV19 and TRBJ1-1; TRBD1 is a possible D gene (5 bases). The receptor was isolated from a man in his 60s with colorectal cancer. Sequenced material: PBMCs. The CDR3 spells CASSIRWGGNTEAFF. The CDR3, as DNA: TGTGCCAGTAGTATCAGGTGGGGCGGCAACACTGAAGCTTTCTTT. The full variable domain, in which reference TRBV19 and TRBJ1-1 provide the parts outside the CDR3, is DGGITQSPKYLFRKEGQNVTLSCEQNLNHDAMYWYRQDPGQGLRLIYYSQIVNDFQKGDIAEGYSVSREKKESFPLTVTSAQKNPTAFYLCASSIRWGGNTEAFFGQGTRLTVV.